These 10 T cell receptor beta chains came from one sample sequenced in a study of T cells after posttransplantation cyclophosphamide. Treatment was busulfan-fludarabine conditioning, a marrow graft, and cyclophosphamide on days +3 and +4. Only in-frame clones appear in the TCRdb table, and some are missing; sequencing was by immunoSEQ multiplex PCR. This sample has 12,000 or so clones and no singletons, with 26% in the ten largest. The sequencing here drew on PBMCs, taken after allogeneic stem cell transplant with posttransplant cyclophosphamide. The receptors shown here come from a female patient aged 40 to 50 who received an allogeneic stem cell transplant from a related donor, was CMV-positive, and had acute GVHD only. Part of the T cell pool may stem from the graft donor.

This clone was counted ten times or more. CDR3 bases: TGTGCCAGCAGGTATAGGGGGGGGACTATTGGCACAGATACGCAGTATTTT. Translated, it gives CASRYRGGTIGTDTQYF. The chain uses TRBV7-2 and TRBJ2-3; TRBD2 might be the D (7 bases). CDR1 and CDR2 from the germline V gene are SGHTA and FQGNSA. This CDR3 spans 17 amino acids. V lost 6 bases, J lost 1 base, and 20 bases lay in between.

At least ten counts were recorded for this clone. The chain has TRBV27 and TRBJ1-2, with D possibly matching TRBD1 (5 bases). Germline V gives CDR1 MNHEY, CDR2 SMNVEV (reference sequence). This CDR3 spans 17 amino acids. V lost 5 bases and J lost 3, with 22 bases in between. The CDR3 DNA is TGTGCCAGCAGTCTAAGCGGGGGATCGGCACACGACTATGGCTACACCTTC. Encoded protein: CASSLSGGSAHDYGYTF.

This clone was picked up many times. The chain recombines TRBV7-2 with TRBJ2-1, with a tentative D call TRBD2 (6 bases). V lost 10 bases and J lost 8, with 6 bases in between. The CDR3 totals 9 residues. The germline V gene encodes CDR1 SGHTA and CDR2 FQGNSA. As DNA, the CDR3 is TGTGCCACGGGAGATGAGCAGTTCTTC. This translates into CATGDEQFF.

This clone was observed many times. The chain combines TRBV18 with TRBJ1-4, with TRBD1 identical over 8 bases. Trimming removed 6 bases from V and 3 bases from J; junction bases left unmatched: 6. CDR1 and CDR2 from the germline V gene are KGHSH and LQKENI. This CDR3 comprises 15 residues. The CDR3 bases are TGTGCCAGCTCGCCGGACAGGGCCTCTAATGAAAAACTGTTTTTT. Protein: CASSPDRASNEKLFF.

The chain couples TRBV19 to TRBJ1-1; possibly TRBD1 for D (5 bases). The CDR3 totals 11 residues. The germline V gene has CDR1 LNHDA and CDR2 SQIVND (reference sequence). The CDR3 nucleotides read TGTGCTATCAGGAGGGGACTCGAAGCTTTCTTT. Protein sequence: CAIRRGLEAFF.

This clone has ten or more counts. This chain connects TRBV27 to TRBJ2-1; D unresolved. Germline V gives CDR1 MNHEY, CDR2 SMNVEV (reference sequence). The V end was cut by 1 base, the J end by 1 base, with 20 bases between. The CDR3 totals 19 residues. CDR3 nucleotides: TGTGCCAGCAGTTTATACCCCCCCTTAGATCAGGTTTCCTACAATGAGCAGTTCTTC. It codes for CASSLYPPLDQVSYNEQFF.

Many counts were recorded for this clone. The chain couples TRBV6-6 to TRBJ2-7; tentative D call: TRBD2 (6 bases). V gave up 2 bases and J gave up 6 bases, with 11 bases separating them. Per the germline V gene, CDR1 is MNHNY and CDR2 is SVGAGI (reference sequence). The CDR3 is 13 residues long. The DNA for the CDR3 is TGTGCCAGCAGTTACACTACTAGCTCCGAGCAGTACGTC. Amino acids: CASSYTTSSEQYV.

This clone was observed many times. The genes are TRBV11-3 and TRBJ2-4, with D hard to call. CDR1 and CDR2 from the germline V gene are SGHNT and YENEEA. The CDR3 consists of 13 residues. With 5 bases removed from V and 8 bases from J, the gap between germline ends came to 13 bases. This CDR3 is CASSPIHGDIQYF. In DNA form, the CDR3 reads TGTGCCAGCAGCCCCATCCATGGAGACATTCAGTACTTC.

This clone was counted a few times. In DNA form, the CDR3 reads TGTGCCAGCAGCTCACCGGGACTAGCTTACGAGCAGTACTTC. It is translated as CASSSPGLAYEQYF. V gene TRBV7-8 combines with J gene TRBJ2-7; the match to TRBD2 covers 9 bases. Germline V gives CDR1 SGHVS, CDR2 FQNEAQ. V gave up 4 bases and J gave up 4 bases; unmatched junction bases: 5. The CDR3 runs to 14 residues.

This clone was picked up many times. CDR3 residues: CASSSSGNEQFF. CDR3 sequence (DNA): TGTGCCAGCAGCTCTAGCGGCAATGAGCAGTTCTTC. This chain uses TRBV11-2 with TRBJ2-1, with 7 bases aligning to TRBD2. J gave up 6 bases and V 4 bases, and 0 bases lay outside the gene matches. This CDR3 has 12 amino acids. CDR1 is SGHAT and CDR2 is FQNNGV in the germline V gene.